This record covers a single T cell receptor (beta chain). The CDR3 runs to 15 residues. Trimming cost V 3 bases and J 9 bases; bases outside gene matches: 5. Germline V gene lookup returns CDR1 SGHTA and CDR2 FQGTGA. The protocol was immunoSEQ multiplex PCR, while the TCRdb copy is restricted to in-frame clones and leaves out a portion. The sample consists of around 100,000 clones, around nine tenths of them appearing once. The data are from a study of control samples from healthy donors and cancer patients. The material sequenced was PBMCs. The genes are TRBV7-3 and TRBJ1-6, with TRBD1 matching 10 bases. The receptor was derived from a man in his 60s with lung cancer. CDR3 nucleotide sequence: TGTGCCAGCAGCTTGGGACAGGGGTACAGTTCACCCCTCCACTTT. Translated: CASSLGQGYSSPLHF. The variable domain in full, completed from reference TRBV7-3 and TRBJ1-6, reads GAGVSQTPSNKVTEKGKYVELRCDPISGHTALYWYRQSLGQGPEFLIYFQGTGAADDSGLPNDRFFAVRPEGSVSTLKIQRTERGDSAVYLCASSLGQGYSSPLHFGNGTRLTVT.